Listed here are 29 T cell receptor beta chains from one sample, sequenced in a study of blood T cell repertoires in COVID-19. Profiling relied on immunoSEQ multiplex PCR, and the TCRdb table lists in-frame clones only, not all of them. Here the sample spans 100,000 or so clones, roughly nine tenths being singletons. Sequencing was performed on peripheral blood. The receptors were sampled from a man aged 45 to 65 with acute or convalescent COVID-19.

V is TRBV19 and J is TRBJ1-5, with D uncertain. Trimming pared 9 bases from V and 5 bases from J, leaving 14 bases between. The CDR3 is 13 amino acids. Germline V gene sequence: CDR1 LNHDA, CDR2 SQIVND (reference sequence). The CDR3 reads CASLEGGYQPQHF. The CDR3 DNA reads TGTGCCAGCCTCGAGGGAGGGTATCAGCCCCAGCATTTT. Based on the CDR3 plus reference TRBV19 and TRBJ1-5, the full variable domain is DGGITQSPKYLFRKEGQNVTLSCEQNLNHDAMYWYRQDPGQGLRLIYYSQIVNDFQKGDIAEGYSVSREKKESFPLTVTSAQKNPTAFYLCASLEGGYQPQHFGDGTRLSIL.

In DNA form, the CDR3 reads TGCGCCAGCAGTGAAGAGGGCGGGACAGCTCGCGAGCAGTACTTC. It is translated as CASSEEGGTAREQYF. The V and J genes are TRBV5-1 and TRBJ2-7, with D perhaps matching TRBD1 (7 bases). The germline V and J ends were trimmed by 5 bases and 6 bases, with 21 bases remaining between them. CDR3 length: 15 amino acids. Germline lookup yields CDR1 SGHRS and CDR2 YFSETQ. Full variable domain (outside the CDR3, taken from reference TRBV5-1 and TRBJ2-7): KAGVTQTPRYLIKTRGQQVTLSCSPISGHRSVSWYQQTPGQGLQFLFEYFSETQRNKGNFPGRFSGRQFSNSRSEMNVSTLELGDSALYLCASSEEGGTAREQYFGPGTRLTVT.

This clone was counted once. This rearrangement joins TRBV10-3 to TRBJ2-7, with D maybe TRBD2 (5 bases). The CDR3 runs to 13 residues. Germline CDR1 reads ENHRY; CDR2 reads SYGVKD. V was shortened by 6 bases and J by 0 bases, with 9 bases between the two germline ends. CDR3 nucleotides: TGTGCCATCAGCGGCGGAGGCTCCTACGAGCAGTACTTC. Protein sequence: CAISGGGSYEQYF.

The rearrangement uses TRBV28 and TRBJ1-5; TRBD1 matches 7 bases. The ends lost 6 bases at V and 5 bases at J; junction bases unmatched: 10. Germline assignment: CDR1 MDHEN and CDR2 SYDVKM. The CDR3 length is 15 residues. The CDR3, as DNA: TGTGCCAGCAGCTTAAGTGTACAGGGGCATCAGCCCCAGCATTTT. Translating it yields CASSLSVQGHQPQHF. The whole variable domain, remainder taken from reference TRBV28 and TRBJ1-5, is DVKVTQSSRYLVKRTGEKVFLECVQDMDHENMFWYRQDPGLGLRLIYFSYDVKMKEKGDIPEGYSVSREKKERFSLILESASTNQTSMYLCASSLSVQGHQPQHFGDGTRLSIL.

The rearrangement joins TRBV7-2 to TRBJ2-2, with a possible D match to TRBD2 (6 bases). The CDR3 runs to 16 residues. Germline CDR1 SGHTA, CDR2 FQGNSA. Trimming removed 6 bases from V and 4 bases from J, with 18 bases in between. The CDR3 DNA follows: TGTGCCAGCAGGCCCCCCTCTCGGGGGACCACCGGGGAGCTGTTTTTT. This codes for CASRPPSRGTTGELFF.

The gene calls are TRBV27 and TRBJ2-2, with 7 nucleotides matching TRBD1. The CDR3 consists of 15 residues. J gave up 5 bases and V 6 bases, and 9 bases lay outside the gene matches. CDR1 is MNHEY, CDR2 SMNVEV, per germline (reference sequence). The CDR3 spells CASRTEGAITGELFF. CDR3 DNA: TGTGCCAGCAGAACCGAGGGGGCGATAACCGGGGAGCTGTTTTTT.

The rearrangement uses TRBV11-3 and TRBJ2-3; D call uncertain. Germline values: CDR1 SGHNT, CDR2 YENEEA. The CDR3 covers 13 residues. The V end was cut by 1 base, the J end by 7 bases, with 9 bases between. CDR3 loop: CASSLATVNTQYF. The CDR3 DNA is TGTGCCAGCAGCTTAGCTACAGTGAATACGCAGTATTTT.

This chain connects TRBV12-3 or TRBV12-4 to TRBJ2-4; 7 nucleotides agree with TRBD1. The CDR3 is 12 amino acids. The V and J ends lost 1 base and 13 bases, in that order; junction bases with no gene match: 4. The CDR3 region is CASSLEGAGQYF. The CDR3 bases are TGTGCCAGCAGTTTAGAGGGGGCAGGACAGTACTTC.

V gene TRBV6-2 or TRBV6-3 combines with J gene TRBJ2-2; D not resolved. The CDR3 is 15 residues long. In germline, CDR1 is MNHEY, CDR2 SVGEGT. The germline V and J ends were trimmed by 4 bases and 7 bases, with 16 bases remaining between them. The CDR3 DNA follows: TGTGCCAGCAGTTCCGAATATGCTCTGAGCGGGGAGCTGTTTTTT. This gives the protein CASSSEYALSGELFF.

J is TRBJ2-2 and V is TRBV12-3 or TRBV12-4, with D possibly being TRBD1 (5 bases). V was cut by 3 bases and J by 3 bases, with 5 bases left in between. This CDR3 contains 13 residues. In DNA form, the CDR3 reads TGTGCCAGCAGTTTCAGGGACACCGGGGAGCTGTTTTTT. Protein sequence: CASSFRDTGELFF.

The V gene is TRBV19, the J gene TRBJ1-3; D is unresolved. V lost 3 bases to trimming and J lost 1 base, with 13 bases between them. CDR1 and CDR2 (germline): LNHDA, SQIVND (reference sequence). This CDR3 contains 16 residues. The CDR3 DNA follows: TGTGCCAGTAGTATGGAGAGAGGCAGTTCTGGAAACACCATATATTTT. The encoded protein is CASSMERGSSGNTIYF. Full variable domain (rest looked up from reference TRBV19 and TRBJ1-3): DGGITQSPKYLFRKEGQNVTLSCEQNLNHDAMYWYRQDPGQGLRLIYYSQIVNDFQKGDIAEGYSVSREKKESFPLTVTSAQKNPTAFYLCASSMERGSSGNTIYFGEGSWLTVV.

V and J are TRBV6-1 and TRBJ1-1, with D maybe TRBD1 (5 bases). The germline V gene encodes CDR1 MNHNS and CDR2 SASEGT. This CDR3 is 12 amino acids long. V was trimmed by 2 bases and J by 6 bases, leaving 7 bases between them. The CDR3 loop is CASSERTSEAFF. CDR3 DNA: TGTGCCAGCAGTGAACGGACATCTGAAGCTTTCTTT.

The rearrangement uses TRBV27 and TRBJ2-7, with D possibly TRBD1 on 6 matching bases. CDR3 length: 13 residues. Germline V gene lookup returns CDR1 MNHEY and CDR2 SMNVEV (reference sequence). The germline V and J ends were trimmed by 6 bases and 7 bases, with 16 bases remaining between them. CDR3 amino acids: CASRWGQGREQYF. DNA of the CDR3: TGTGCCAGCAGATGGGGGCAAGGACGGGAGCAGTACTTC.

The chain joins TRBV6-2 or TRBV6-3 to TRBJ1-3; tentative D call: TRBD1 (6 bases). This CDR3 spans 15 amino acids. V was cut by 5 bases and J by 0 bases, with 11 bases left in between. The germline gives CDR1 MNHEY, CDR2 SVGEGT. CDR3 DNA: TGTGCCAGCAGTCCCAGGGGCCTCTCTGGAAACACCATATATTTT. Translating it yields CASSPRGLSGNTIYF.

This clone was counted between two and nine times. The chain employs TRBV5-1 and TRBJ1-1, with 9 bases identical to TRBD1. After removal of 1 base from V and 2 bases from J, the junction contained 3 bases not matched to a gene. This CDR3 has 15 residues. Per germline, CDR1 SGHRS and CDR2 YFSETQ. CDR3 amino acids: CASSLLTGGNTEAFF. CDR3 DNA sequence: TGCGCCAGCAGCTTGCTGACAGGGGGAAACACTGAAGCTTTCTTT.

CDR3 residues: CASALSRNMNTEAFF. The CDR3 DNA is TGTGCCAGCGCCTTATCGAGGAACATGAACACTGAAGCTTTCTTT. V usage is TRBV27 and J usage is TRBJ1-1; D gene ambiguous. Trimming shortened V by 8 bases and J by 0 bases, and 16 bases separated the two germline ends. The germline V gene encodes CDR1 MNHEY and CDR2 SMNVEV (reference sequence). This CDR3 has 15 amino acids.

This chain connects TRBV24-1 to TRBJ2-2, with D possibly TRBD2 on 6 matching bases. V lost 5 bases, J lost 6 bases, and 6 bases lay in between. CDR1 and CDR2 from the germline V gene are KGHDR and SFDVKD. The CDR3 loop spans 12 amino acids. Written as DNA, the CDR3 is TGTGCCACCAGTGGGGGGGCCGGGGAGCTGTTTTTT. This encodes CATSGGAGELFF.

The genes are TRBV28 and TRBJ2-3; TRBD2 is a possible D gene (5 bases). The CDR3 runs 14 residues. V gave up 5 bases and J gave up 2 bases, with 11 bases separating them. Germline CDR1 is MDHEN and CDR2 is SYDVKM. The CDR3 bases are TGTGCCAGCAGTCCAGGACTGATCACAGATACGCAGTATTTT. Translation gives CASSPGLITDTQYF.

The chain links TRBV5-6 to TRBJ2-1; 10 bases are a match to TRBD1. The V gene's germline CDR1 is SGHDT and CDR2 YYEEEE. The CDR3 has 14 amino acids. V lost 2 bases and J lost 9; bases outside the gene matches: 5. The CDR3: CASSFPGQGIEQFF. The CDR3 DNA follows: TGTGCCAGCAGCTTTCCGGGACAGGGGATTGAGCAGTTCTTC.

The gene calls are TRBV13 and TRBJ2-2, with 7 bases identical to TRBD1. V trimming: 4 bases; J trimming: 4 bases; junction bases outside the gene matches: 6. The CDR3 extends over 15 amino acids. CDR1 and CDR2 (germline): PRHDT, FYEKMQ (reference sequence). DNA of the CDR3: TGTGCCAGCAGCTCCTCACAGGGGTCCACCGGGGAGCTGTTTTTT. Translating gives CASSSSQGSTGELFF.

The chain is built from TRBV7-2 and TRBJ2-5, with TRBD2 identical over 9 bases. CDR1 is SGHTA and CDR2 is FQGNSA in the germline V gene. This CDR3 has 16 amino acids. The V segment lost 1 base and the J segment 5 bases; nucleotides outside the gene matches: 8. DNA for the CDR3: TGTGCCAGCAGCTTAGTGGGCGGGGGGGCCTGGGAGACCCAGTACTTC. Translated: CASSLVGGGAWETQYF. Full variable domain (outside the CDR3, taken from reference TRBV7-2 and TRBJ2-5): GAGVSQSPSNKVTEKGKDVELRCDPISGHTALYWYRQSLGQGLEFLIYFQGNSAPDKSGLPSDRFSAERTGGSVSTLTIQRTQQEDSAVYLCASSLVGGGAWETQYFGPGTRLLVL.

On this clone: The junction shows a germline mismatch at one end, possibly a read error. This chain uses TRBV27 with TRBJ1-1; perhaps TRBD1 as D (5 bases). The CDR3 spans 13 residues. The germline CDR1 and CDR2 sequences are MNHEY and SMNVEV (reference sequence). The DNA for the CDR3 is TGTGCCAGCAGTTTACCAGGGAACGCTGAAGCTTTCTTT. Translation gives CASSLPGNAEAFF.

This chain joins TRBV7-9 and TRBJ1-3; D gene uncertain. The V gene lost 5 bases and the J gene lost 0 bases, with 8 bases spanning the gap. There are 14 residues in the CDR3. The germline CDR1 and CDR2 sequences are SEHNR and FQNEAQ (reference sequence). CDR3 DNA: TGTGCCAGCAGCGCACTGGTCTCTGGAAACACCATATATTTT. Protein product: CASSALVSGNTIYF.

The V gene is TRBV11-2, the J gene TRBJ2-6; tentatively, D is TRBD1 (6 bases). The CDR3 has 20 amino acids. Looked up from germline, CDR1 is SGHAT and CDR2 is FQNNGV. Trimming stripped 0 bases from V and 0 bases from J, with 18 bases between. The CDR3 protein is CASSLDRDIYFHSGANVLTF. The CDR3 DNA reads TGTGCCAGCAGCTTAGATCGGGACATCTACTTCCACTCTGGGGCCAACGTCCTGACTTTC.

The DNA for the CDR3 is TGTGCCAGCAGCCCGGGACTAGCTTTCTACGAGCAGTACTTC. This sequence encodes CASSPGLAFYEQYF. The gene calls are TRBV7-6 and TRBJ2-7, with 9 bases identical to TRBD2. Looked up from germline, CDR1 is SGHVS and CDR2 is FNYEAQ. This CDR3 contains 14 residues. J lost 3 bases, V lost 5 bases, and 5 bases had no gene match.

The rearrangement uses TRBV7-2 and TRBJ2-1; TRBD2 is a possible D gene (7 bases). Germline V gene lookup returns CDR1 SGHTA and CDR2 FQGNSA. The CDR3 runs 17 residues. The ends were cut back, 6 bases at V and 7 bases at J, with 25 bases in the middle. The CDR3 sequence is CASSLRRGGTSQNEQFF. CDR3 DNA: TGTGCCAGCAGTCTAAGGAGGGGGGGAACCTCGCAGAATGAGCAGTTCTTC.

The chain recombines TRBV15 with TRBJ1-5, with D uncertain. The CDR3 is made up of 15 amino acids. The V gene lost 0 bases and the J gene lost 1 base, with 7 bases spanning the gap. The germline V gene has CDR1 LNHNV and CDR2 YYDKDF (reference sequence). In nucleotides, the CDR3 is TGTGCCACCAGCAGAGATAATTTAAGCAATCAGCCCCAGCATTTT. It codes for CATSRDNLSNQPQHF.

This chain connects TRBV6-5 to TRBJ1-1, with 8 bases lining up with TRBD1. The V and J ends lost 6 bases and 3 bases, in that order; junction bases with no gene match: 6. There are 14 residues in the CDR3. The germline V gene encodes CDR1 MNHEY and CDR2 SVGAGI. The CDR3 loop is CASSVRTGHTEAFF. CDR3 coding DNA: TGTGCCAGCAGCGTCAGGACAGGGCACACTGAAGCTTTCTTT.

This chain links TRBV6-5 with TRBJ1-4, with D uncertain. In germline, CDR1 is MNHEY, CDR2 SVGAGI. V was pared by 6 bases and J by 0 bases, with 8 bases between. This CDR3 has 14 amino acids. CDR3 protein: CASRLQATNEKLFF. DNA for the CDR3: TGTGCCAGCAGATTGCAGGCAACTAATGAAAAACTGTTTTTT.